This record covers a single T cell receptor (beta chain). Its antigen remains unknown. The data originate from a study of cytomegalovirus exposure and HLA in healthy donors. Notes on the study in general: Later analysis demonstrated an association between a missense DCLRE1C variant and TCR beta V- and J-gene trimming. Researchers reported in a later analysis that common viral pathogens appeared linked to several top clusters.

PCR primers comprised 60 Vbeta and 13 Jbeta primers. Original handling: Later work found 65 million to 100 million unique TCR beta chains, with some 11 million shared. Clones were read by immunoSEQ multiplex PCR, and TCRdb kept only the in-frame ones, dropping some. The V and J calls and clone size were taken over from that table, and D and trimming were inferred from the DNA. The sample includes 100,000 to 150,000 clones, around 72% of them seen just once. Trimming removed 4 bases from V and 6 bases from J; junction bases left unmatched: 7. The germline V gene has CDR1 SGHTS and CDR2 YDEGEE. The CDR3 spans 14 residues.

The sequence was collected from a man aged 25 to 40 in good health and CMV-seronegative. Sequences were obtained from PBMCs. The V gene is TRBV5-8, the J gene TRBJ1-2, with TRBD1 matching 9 bases. CDR3 DNA: TGTGCCAGCAGCGTCGTACAGGGGGCAGATGGCTACACCTTC. It specifies CASSVVQGADGYTF. Supplemented by reference TRBV5-8 and TRBJ1-2, the full variable domain reads EAGVTQSPTHLIKTRGQQATLRCSPISGHTSVYWYQQALGLGLQFLLWYDEGEERNRGNFPPRFSGRQFPNYSSELNVNALELEDSALYLCASSVVQGADGYTFGSGTRLTVV.